The entry below gives a single T cell receptor beta chain sequence along with its context. What it recognizes is unknown. The repertoire was sequenced with immunoSEQ multiplex PCR; TCRdb's copy has only in-frame clones and lacks some. The sample carries around 300,000 clones, approximately 86% recorded once. This CDR3 has 13 amino acids. Per the germline V gene, CDR1 is SSHAT and CDR2 is FNYEAQ (reference sequence). V lost 4 bases, J lost 5 bases, and 2 bases stayed unmatched. These data originate in a study of cytomegalovirus exposure and HLA in healthy donors. Regarding the study as a whole: The investigators catalogued 150 to 200 TCR beta chains as cytomegalovirus-associated. CMV antigen specificity of a few CMV-associated chains was confirmed in vitro.

Input material: PBMCs. The clonotype comes from a woman under 30 in good health and CMV-seronegative. This sequence joins TRBV7-7 and TRBJ2-7, with 10 bases fitting TRBD1. In DNA form, the CDR3 reads TGTGCCAGCAGCTCCGGGACAGGGGACGAGCAGTACTTC. Its protein product is CASSSGTGDEQYF.